Below, 30 T cell receptor beta chains from the same sample are listed, as sequenced in a study of blood T cell repertoires in COVID-19. The method was immunoSEQ multiplex PCR; TCRdb's version includes in-frame clones alone and lacks a portion of them. The data hold around 40,000 clones, with roughly 94% observed a single time. Material: peripheral blood. The receptors originated from a human donor with active COVID-19. The donor label of this sample is uncertain.

This chain uses TRBV28 with TRBJ2-6; the D gene is possibly TRBD2 (6 bases). The CDR3 extends over 20 amino acids. V shed 7 bases and J shed 0 bases, with 25 bases lying between them. Germline V gene data show CDR1 as MDHEN and CDR2 as SYDVKM. CDR3 nucleotides: TGTGCCAGCACCATTGGCCAGGAGGGGTTATGGGGCTCTGGGGCCAACGTCCTGACTTTC. As protein: CASTIGQEGLWGSGANVLTF.

This clone was observed a handful of times. The chain has TRBV27 and TRBJ2-1; the D is unclear. Looked up from germline, CDR1 is MNHEY and CDR2 is SMNVEV (reference sequence). With 2 bases removed from V and 7 bases from J, the gap between germline ends came to 12 bases. The CDR3 is made up of 14 amino acids. The CDR3 DNA reads TGTGCCAGCAGTTTAAGCCGAACGGTTAATGAGCAGTTCTTC. Residues: CASSLSRTVNEQFF.

The chain combines TRBV14 with TRBJ1-3; D possibly corresponds to TRBD1 (6 bases). Germline CDR1 SGHDN, CDR2 FVKESK. The V end was cut by 4 bases, the J end by 7 bases, with 14 bases between. The CDR3 is 14 amino acids. The DNA of the CDR3 is TGTGCCAGCAGCCCTGGGACATCGGGGAACACCATATATTTT. Translation gives CASSPGTSGNTIYF.

The V call is TRBV7-9, the J call TRBJ2-1; D remains unclear. CDR1 and CDR2 from the germline V gene are SEHNR and FQNEAQ (reference sequence). V was pared by 7 bases and J by 4 bases, with 8 bases between. This CDR3 is built from 12 residues. CDR3 in DNA: TGTGCCAGCATCAAGACATACAATGAGCAGTTCTTC. Amino acids: CASIKTYNEQFF.

The V call is TRBV19, the J call TRBJ2-7; 7 nucleotides align to TRBD2. The ends lost 7 bases at V and 5 bases at J; junction bases unmatched: 11. The CDR3 sequence is 14 residues long. Per the germline V gene, CDR1 is LNHDA and CDR2 is SQIVND (reference sequence). The CDR3 here is CASKSGGSPDEQYF. The DNA for the CDR3 is TGTGCCAGTAAGTCGGGCGGGAGTCCCGACGAGCAGTACTTC.

J is TRBJ2-6 and V is TRBV27; 8 bases are a match to TRBD1. The CDR3 length is 17 residues. The germline V gene encodes CDR1 MNHEY and CDR2 SMNVEV (reference sequence). The V and J ends lost 5 bases and 0 bases, in that order; junction bases with no gene match: 6. CDR3: CASSADRAISGANVLTF. The DNA of the CDR3 is TGTGCCAGCAGTGCGGACAGGGCAATCTCTGGGGCCAACGTCCTGACTTTC.

V gene TRBV27 combines with J gene TRBJ2-1, with TRBD2 matching 8 bases. V lost 5 bases, J lost 0 bases, and 9 bases stayed unmatched. Germline V gene lookup returns CDR1 MNHEY and CDR2 SMNVEV (reference sequence). This CDR3 spans 17 amino acids. CDR3 amino acids: CASSLQSGSPSYNEQFF. CDR3 sequence (DNA): TGTGCCAGCAGTCTCCAAAGCGGGAGCCCCTCCTACAATGAGCAGTTCTTC.

The V and J genes are TRBV6-6 and TRBJ2-7, with 10 bases that match TRBD2. The CDR3 runs to 16 residues. Germline trimming cut 6 bases from V and 1 base from J; bases unmatched to any gene: 9. The V gene's germline CDR1 is MNHNY and CDR2 SVGAGI (reference sequence). CDR3 region: CASSRRGSGGSYEQYF. The DNA for the CDR3 is TGTGCCAGCAGCCGCCGTGGTAGCGGGGGGTCCTACGAGCAGTACTTC.

The rearrangement joins TRBV11-2 to TRBJ1-1; the D gene is possibly TRBD1 (5 bases). V gave up 5 bases and J gave up 5 bases, with 18 bases separating them. CDR3 length equals 15 residues. From germline, CDR1 is SGHAT and CDR2 FQNNGV. CDR3 sequence (DNA): TGTGCCAGCAGCCCCACCGCGGGGGGTGTTACTGAAGCTTTCTTT. Protein: CASSPTAGGVTEAFF.

The rearrangement links TRBV6-1 to TRBJ2-7, with 8 bases matching TRBD2. The germline CDR1 and CDR2 sequences are MNHNS and SASEGT. The CDR3 covers 14 residues. The V gene end was trimmed by 3 bases and the J gene end by 3 bases; junction bases not matched to a gene: 4. CDR3 sequence: CASSDIAGNYEQYF. CDR3 nucleotide sequence: TGTGCCAGCAGTGACATAGCGGGGAACTACGAGCAGTACTTC.

The chain combines TRBV5-4 with TRBJ2-1; 9 nucleotides match TRBD2. V shed 2 bases, J shed 2 bases, and the junction held 5 bases outside the gene matches. The CDR3 extends over 16 amino acids. From germline, CDR1 is SGHNT and CDR2 YYREEE (reference sequence). In DNA form, the CDR3 reads TGTGCCAGCAGCTTTAGCGGGAGTGTCCCCTACAATGAGCAGTTCTTC. Its translation: CASSFSGSVPYNEQFF.

The chain carries TRBV12-5 and TRBJ1-5; a possible D gene is TRBD1 (5 bases). Trimming left V 9 bases short and J 2 bases short, with 23 bases between. Germline V gene data show CDR1 as LGHNT and CDR2 as FRNRAP. The CDR3 is 17 residues long. The CDR3 here is CARAPRDLGAGNQPQHF. In DNA, the CDR3 is TGTGCTAGGGCCCCGAGGGACTTGGGCGCGGGCAATCAGCCCCAGCATTTT.

This clone appeared a single time. V is TRBV29-1 and J is TRBJ2-7; 8 bases align to TRBD1. The CDR3 sequence is 12 residues long. V gave up 7 bases and J gave up 2 bases; unmatched junction bases: 4. Germline CDR1 is SQVTM and CDR2 is ANQGSEA. CDR3 DNA sequence: TGCAGCGCGAGGACAGGGACCTACGAGCAGTACTTC. Translated, it gives CSARTGTYEQYF.

The chain employs TRBV18 and TRBJ2-1; TRBD1 might be the D (5 bases). Trimming removed 5 bases from V and 3 bases from J, with 11 bases in between. The CDR3 runs 14 residues. Germline CDR1 and CDR2: KGHSH and LQKENI. The CDR3 is CASSLDSRYNEQFF. The CDR3 DNA is TGTGCCAGCTCATTAGACAGCCGCTACAATGAGCAGTTCTTC.

The CDR3 bases are TGCGCCAGCAGCCAATCGAGCGGCGGCTACCAAGAGACCCAGTACTTC. This gives the protein CASSQSSGGYQETQYF. The rearrangement links TRBV4-1 to TRBJ2-5, with TRBD2 as a possible D gene (5 bases). Germline values: CDR1 MGHRA, CDR2 YSYEKL. Trimming took off 2 bases at V and 0 bases at J, with 13 bases between the two ends. This CDR3 has 16 amino acids.

The V gene is TRBV25-1, the J gene TRBJ2-1; TRBD2 aligns across 9 bases. V lost 4 bases, J lost 6 bases, and 10 bases stayed unmatched. Germline CDR1 is MGHDK and CDR2 is SYGVNS. This CDR3 has 16 amino acids. The CDR3 protein is CASSALSGSVGNEQFF. The CDR3 DNA reads TGTGCCAGCAGTGCCCTTAGCGGGAGTGTCGGCAATGAGCAGTTCTTC.

The chain is built from TRBV11-3 and TRBJ2-1; possibly TRBD2 for D (7 bases). The length of the CDR3 is 16 residues. Germline V CDR1 and CDR2: SGHNT, YENEEA. V lost 3 bases and J lost 4, with 16 bases in between. The CDR3 spells CASSFSSGGGYNEQFF. For the CDR3, the DNA is TGTGCCAGCAGCTTCTCTTCGGGGGGCGGATACAATGAGCAGTTCTTC.

The rearrangement joins TRBV4-1 to TRBJ2-2; D gene unclear. Germline V gene data show CDR1 as MGHRA and CDR2 as YSYEKL. This CDR3 region has 14 residues. V lost 1 base and J 1 base, leaving 4 bases between the germline ends. The CDR3 is CASSQVQNTGELFF. The CDR3 region has the DNA TGCGCCAGCAGCCAAGTTCAGAACACCGGGGAGCTGTTTTTT.

The rearrangement links TRBV7-9 to TRBJ2-5; 9 bases agree with TRBD1. With 4 bases clipped from V and 5 bases from J, the junction kept 5 bases outside the gene matches. The CDR3 has 14 residues. Looked up from germline, CDR1 is SEHNR and CDR2 is FQNEAQ (reference sequence). The CDR3 region has the DNA TGTGCCAGCAGCTATACAGGGGGCAGGGAGACCCAGTACTTC. Its protein product is CASSYTGGRETQYF.

The J gene is TRBJ2-3, the V gene TRBV14; the match to TRBD1 covers 7 bases. Germline CDR1 and CDR2: SGHDN and FVKESK. The CDR3 extends over 15 amino acids. V was pared by 2 bases and J by 1 base, with 3 bases of the junction left unmatched. The CDR3 nucleotides read TGTGCCAGCAGCCAAATGACAGGGCGCACAGATACGCAGTATTTT. Its protein is CASSQMTGRTDTQYF.

The chain has TRBV29-1 and TRBJ2-7, with 11 nucleotides matching TRBD1. Losses at the gene ends were 6 bases for V and 4 bases for J; bases not matched to a gene: 8. Germline lookup yields CDR1 SQVTM and CDR2 ANQGSEA. The CDR3 consists of 14 residues. The CDR3 bases are TGCAGCGTACAAAGTGGACAGGGGGCTTACGAGCAGTACTTC. Translated, it gives CSVQSGQGAYEQYF.

The chain joins TRBV7-6 to TRBJ1-3; TRBD1 might be the D (5 bases). The CDR3 is made up of 15 amino acids. Germline V gene data show CDR1 as SGHVS and CDR2 as FNYEAQ. Trimming removed 7 bases from V and 2 bases from J, with 15 bases in between. CDR3 bases: TGTGCCAGCACCGAGATAAGGGGAACTGGAAACACCATATATTTT. Residues: CASTEIRGTGNTIYF.

This chain joins TRBV7-9 and TRBJ2-7; possible D gene TRBD1, 6 bases. The germline V gene encodes CDR1 SEHNR and CDR2 FQNEAQ (reference sequence). V lost 6 bases, J lost 4 bases, and 13 bases lay in between. This CDR3 comprises 13 residues. The CDR3 region is CASRSGAEYEQYF. Written as DNA, the CDR3 is TGTGCCAGCAGGTCAGGGGCCGAGTACGAGCAGTACTTC. The full variable domain, with the rest looked up from reference TRBV7-9 and TRBJ2-7, is DTGVSQNPRHKITKRGQNVTFRCDPISEHNRLYWYRQTLGQGPEFLTYFQNEAQLEKSRLLSDRFSAERPKGSFSTLEIQRTEQGDSAMYLCASRSGAEYEQYFGPGTRLTVT.

This clone was observed a handful of times. The chain combines TRBV7-9 with TRBJ2-7; no clear D gene. CDR3 size: 13 residues. Germline-derived CDR1 and CDR2 are SEHNR and FQNEAQ (reference sequence). Trimming pared 4 bases from V and 1 base from J, leaving 8 bases between. The DNA of the CDR3 is TGTGCCAGCAGCTCCCAGAATTCCTACGAGCAGTACTTC. Residues: CASSSQNSYEQYF.

The chain employs TRBV7-9 and TRBJ2-1; 8 bases align to TRBD1. The CDR3 consists of 14 residues. Germline V gene data show CDR1 as SEHNR and CDR2 as FQNEAQ (reference sequence). Trimming removed 6 bases from V and 8 bases from J; junction bases left unmatched: 9. This CDR3 reads CASSRQGWEDEQFF. In DNA, the CDR3 is TGTGCCAGCAGTCGACAGGGGTGGGAGGATGAGCAGTTCTTC.

The chain has TRBV2 and TRBJ1-5, with 8 bases matching TRBD1. V shed 7 bases, J shed 4 bases, and the junction held 9 bases outside the gene matches. Per germline, CDR1 SNHLY and CDR2 FYNNEI. CDR3 length: 15 amino acids. The CDR3 DNA reads TGTGCCAGCACCAGGACAGGGAACGGGAATCAGCCCCAGCATTTT. This gives the protein CASTRTGNGNQPQHF.

This clone was counted between two and nine times. The J gene is TRBJ2-5, the V gene TRBV7-9; the D gene is possibly TRBD2 (5 bases). CDR3 length: 13 amino acids. CDR1 and CDR2 from the germline V gene are SEHNR and FQNEAQ (reference sequence). The V end was cut by 2 bases, the J end by 5 bases, with 9 bases between. The CDR3 DNA sequence: TGTGCCAGCAGCTTATCACTAGGGGAGACCCAGTACTTC. It is translated as CASSLSLGETQYF.

The J gene is TRBJ1-2, the V gene TRBV7-6, with D unresolved. Trimming removed 8 bases at V and 10 bases at J, with 17 bases between. The length of the CDR3 is 12 residues. Germline CDR1 reads SGHVS; CDR2 reads FNYEAQ. CDR3 DNA sequence: TGTGCCAGCGGATCCCAACGCGGGGACTACACCTTC. It encodes CASGSQRGDYTF.

The chain is built from TRBV7-9 and TRBJ2-1; TRBD2 aligns across 12 bases. V shed 11 bases and J 9 bases; nucleotides not matched to a gene: 11. The CDR3 sequence is 14 residues long. CDR1 and CDR2 from the germline V gene are SEHNR and FQNEAQ (reference sequence). The CDR3 region has the DNA TGTGCCTCGGAAGGACTAGCGGGATTAGGTGAGCAGTTCTTC. It encodes CASEGLAGLGEQFF.

The chain has TRBV21-1 and TRBJ1-2; the table's D call, TRBD1, has no DNA check behind it. TRBV21-1 is designated a pseudogene. This CDR3 comprises 16 residues. In DNA form, the CDR3 reads TGTGCCAGCAGCAAAGAAGCCCAGACATATTACTATGGCTACACCTTC. Its protein product is CASSKEAQTYYYGYTF.